What follows are 30 T cell receptor beta chains derived from one specimen sequenced in a study of blood T cells in healthy people across ages (dated by TCRdb to the mid-2010s). Library preparation employed 5' RACE. The listed sequencing device is Illumina HiSeq 2500. A second roughly 7 to 11 cycle PCR used a sample-barcoded 5' primer and a J-beta primer mix. TCRdb ran its own pipeline on the public reads, namely fastp trimming at Q25 and MiXCR clone calling, and kept in-frame beta chains. A single entry per CDR3 protein holds the most common genes and DNA from its merged rows. Recorded for this sample are about 780,000 distinct CDR3 sequences; under 30% of them occurred a single time. The ten largest clones capture about 3% of the sample. These data are also associated with another study on T cells of mothers and their children.

Source material: blood. The source is a boy aged 5-17 years in good health.

This clonotype was found once. The chain couples TRBV19 to TRBJ1-2; D not resolved. Germline V CDR1 and CDR2: LNHDA, SQIVND (reference sequence). This CDR3 comprises 10 residues. Trimming shortened V by 6 bases and J by 8 bases, and 7 bases separated the two germline ends. CDR3 residues: CASSARGYTF. CDR3 DNA sequence: TGTGCCAGTAGCGCCCGGGGCTACACCTTC.

This clonotype appeared a few times. The chain combines TRBV4-1 with TRBJ2-4; D remains unclear. The germline CDR1 and CDR2 sequences are MGHRA and YSYEKL. The CDR3 sequence is 16 residues long. The V gene lost 0 bases and the J gene lost 2 bases, with 11 bases spanning the gap. CDR3 residues: CASSQELGITKNIQYF. The CDR3 nucleotides read TGCGCCAGCAGCCAAGAGCTGGGTATAACCAAAAACATTCAGTACTTC.

This clonotype has only a few counts. This chain uses TRBV7-9 with TRBJ2-7; D is unclear. This CDR3 is 12 amino acids long. V was shortened by 0 bases and J by 9 bases, with 9 bases between the two germline ends. The germline gives CDR1 SEHNR, CDR2 FQNEAQ (reference sequence). The CDR3 bases are TGTGCCAGCAGCTTAGCAGGGTCGGGGCAGTACTTC. This codes for CASSLAGSGQYF.

This chain links TRBV28 with TRBJ2-7; D remains ambiguous. Germline V gene lookup returns CDR1 MDHEN and CDR2 SYDVKM. Trimming took off 5 bases at V and 0 bases at J, with 14 bases between the two ends. The CDR3 is made up of 15 amino acids. In DNA, the CDR3 is TGTGCCAGCAGTCTAACGGTTTTTACCTCCTACGAGCAGTACTTC. It specifies CASSLTVFTSYEQYF.

This chain joins TRBV3-1 and TRBJ2-5, with 11 bases identical to TRBD1. The J call is doubtful: the DNA matches TRBJ2-7 better. Germline V gene lookup returns CDR1 LGHDT and CDR2 YNNKEL (reference sequence). This CDR3 is built from 14 residues. The CDR3 DNA reads as TGTGCCAGCAGCGGCGGACAGGGGGCGGCCGAGCAGTACTTC. Its translation is CASSGGQGAAEQYF.

This clonotype showed up just a few times. The rearrangement joins TRBV11-2 to TRBJ2-7; 7 nucleotides line up with TRBD2. The CDR3 is 17 amino acids. V dropped 1 base and J dropped 1; count of bases not matched to a gene: 10. Germline CDR1 reads SGHAT; CDR2 reads FQNNGV. This CDR3 is CASSLGRGETQSYEQYF. DNA for the CDR3: TGTGCCAGCAGCTTAGGACGGGGGGAGACTCAGTCCTACGAGCAGTACTTC. Looking up the rest from reference TRBV11-2 and TRBJ2-7 gives the full variable domain: EAGVAQSPRYKIIEKRQSVAFWCNPISGHATLYWYQQILGQGPKLLIQFQNNGVVDDSQLPKDRFSAERLKGVDSTLKIQPAKLEDSAVYLCASSLGRGETQSYEQYFGPGTRLTVT.

The CDR3 region is CAIQGGRETEAFF. CDR3 nucleotides: TGTGCCATCCAGGGGGGAAGGGAAACTGAAGCTTTCTTT. The rearrangement uses TRBV10-3 and TRBJ1-1, with 7 bases fitting TRBD1. This CDR3 spans 13 amino acids. In germline, CDR1 is ENHRY, CDR2 SYGVKD. J gave up 5 bases and V 8 bases, and 8 bases lay outside the gene matches.

The sample holds a few counts of this clonotype. J is TRBJ2-7 and V is TRBV18, with a weak D call TRBD2 (6 bases). Looked up from germline, CDR1 is KGHSH and CDR2 is LQKENI. This CDR3 spans 14 amino acids. The V end was cut by 6 bases, the J end by 0 bases, with 12 bases between. The CDR3 region has the DNA TGTGCCAGCTCCGCCACCGGGAGCTCCTACGAGCAGTACTTC. Translated: CASSATGSSYEQYF.

Points on this clonotype: This may be a read error, as it is one base from a much larger clone. As the CDR3 is not closed by the conserved phenylalanine or tryptophan, this likely results from a read error. The chain joins TRBV7-2 to TRBJ2-5, with D hard to call. Germline CDR1 and CDR2: SGHTA and FQGNSA. The CDR3 has 11 residues. V was cut by 6 bases and J by 2 bases, with 4 bases left in between. As DNA, the CDR3 is TGTGCCAGCAGATCACAAGAGACCCAGTACCTC. It encodes CASRSQETQYL.

V gene TRBV29-1 combines with J gene TRBJ2-5; D call uncertain. The J call is doubtful: the DNA matches TRBJ2-1 better. This CDR3 region has 10 residues. CDR1 and CDR2 from the germline V gene are SQVTM and ANQGSEA. CDR3 bases: TGCAGCGCCCTTACGGATGAGCAGTTCTTC. Protein: CSALTDEQFF.

This clonotype was recorded a few times. The chain links TRBV24-1 to TRBJ2-6; perhaps TRBD2 as D (5 bases). The CDR3 totals 14 residues. Germline lookup yields CDR1 KGHDR and CDR2 SFDVKD. V shed 5 bases and J shed 2 bases, with 6 bases lying between them. In DNA form, the CDR3 reads TGTGCCACCAGTGCCGGGGCTGGGGCCAACGTCCTGACTTTC. Translated: CATSAGAGANVLTF.

The rearrangement uses TRBV5-6 and TRBJ2-5, with TRBD1 identical over 7 bases. The J call may be wrong; the DNA end is better matched by TRBJ2-7. The CDR3 has 15 residues. Germline V lookup: CDR1 SGHDT, CDR2 YYEEEE. The CDR3 here is CASKGPMTGRHEQYF. CDR3 in DNA: TGTGCCAGCAAGGGGCCTATGACAGGGCGCCACGAGCAGTACTTC.

This clonotype was seen only once. This chain connects TRBV19 to TRBJ1-4; perhaps TRBD1 as D (6 bases). Germline CDR1 and CDR2: LNHDA and SQIVND (reference sequence). Trimming left V 8 bases short and J 6 bases short, with 16 bases between. This CDR3 spans 14 amino acids. This CDR3 reads CASARGAIDEKLFF. CDR3 bases: TGTGCCAGTGCTAGGGGGGCGATTGATGAAAAACTGTTTTTT. Combining the CDR3 with reference TRBV19 and TRBJ1-4 gives the whole variable domain DGGITQSPKYLFRKEGQNVTLSCEQNLNHDAMYWYRQDPGQGLRLIYYSQIVNDFQKGDIAEGYSVSREKKESFPLTVTSAQKNPTAFYLCASARGAIDEKLFFGSGTQLSVL.

V usage is TRBV15 and J usage is TRBJ2-5; perhaps TRBD1 as D (6 bases). V gave up 6 bases and J gave up 2 bases, with 10 bases separating them. Germline values: CDR1 LNHNV, CDR2 YYDKDF (reference sequence). The length of the CDR3 is 13 residues. In nucleotides, the CDR3 is TGTGCCACCAGGGAAAGGGGGCAAGAGACCCAGTACTTC. It encodes CATRERGQETQYF.

This clonotype was picked up a small number of times. The chain employs TRBV4-1 and TRBJ2-6; D perhaps matches TRBD1 (5 bases). Trimming left V 4 bases short and J 4 bases short, with 17 bases between. This CDR3 spans 17 amino acids. Germline V gives CDR1 MGHRA, CDR2 YSYEKL. The CDR3 is CASSPGGARSGANVLTF. CDR3 in DNA: TGCGCCAGCAGCCCGGGTGGGGCGCGTTCCGGGGCCAACGTCCTGACTTTC.

V gene TRBV2 combines with J gene TRBJ2-7; 13 bases align to TRBD2. Gene TRBJ2-1 matches the end of the DNA better, so the J call may be wrong. CDR1 and CDR2 from the germline V gene are SNHLY and FYNNEI. The CDR3 is made up of 15 amino acids. CDR3 sequence: CASSKTSGGTDEQFF. CDR3 nucleotide sequence: TGTGCCAGCAGTAAGACTAGCGGGGGGACCGATGAGCAGTTCTTC.

V usage is TRBV7-2 and J usage is TRBJ2-7; D is undetermined. V lost 8 bases and J 2 bases, leaving 16 bases between the germline ends. The germline gives CDR1 SGHTA, CDR2 FQGNSA. This CDR3 is 14 amino acids long. The CDR3 loop is CASPRRQSPYEQYF. In DNA form, the CDR3 reads TGTGCCAGCCCCCGAAGGCAATCGCCCTACGAGCAGTACTTC.

The chain employs TRBV15 and TRBJ2-1, with D perhaps matching TRBD1 (5 bases). The CDR3 sequence is 16 residues long. Trimming took off 0 bases at V and 4 bases at J, with 13 bases between the two ends. CDR1 and CDR2 from the germline V gene are LNHNV and YYDKDF (reference sequence). CDR3 amino acids: CATSRDPQGLYNEQFF. The CDR3 region has the DNA TGTGCCACCAGCAGAGATCCTCAGGGATTATACAATGAGCAGTTCTTC.

Only a few counts were recorded for this clonotype. The chain is built from TRBV20-1 and TRBJ2-7; D tentatively reads TRBD1 or TRBD2 (6 bases each). The CDR3 length is 14 residues. Germline CDR1 and CDR2: DFQATT and SNEGSKA (reference sequence). The V end was cut by 3 bases, the J end by 3 bases, with 15 bases between. The CDR3 DNA reads TGCAGTGCTAGTGGTCCGGGGGCTGGCTACGAGCAGTACTTC. This codes for CSASGPGAGYEQYF.

The chain links TRBV4-1 to TRBJ2-5; the match to TRBD2 covers 9 bases. J was trimmed by 6 bases and V by 1 base; bases with no gene match: 3. The CDR3 length is 14 residues. Germline CDR1 is MGHRA and CDR2 is YSYEKL. CDR3 sequence (DNA): TGCGCCAGCAGCCAAGGAAGCGGGGGGAAGACCCAGTACTTC. Protein: CASSQGSGGKTQYF.

V usage is TRBV5-1 and J usage is TRBJ2-5; 13 nucleotides line up with TRBD2. Unmatched junction bases numbered 11, after V lost 4 bases and J lost 11 bases. From germline, CDR1 is SGHRS and CDR2 YFSETQ. This CDR3 has 15 amino acids. This CDR3 is CASSHGTSGDSEQYF. In nucleotides, the CDR3 is TGCGCCAGCAGCCACGGGACTAGCGGGGACTCGGAGCAGTACTTC.

This clonotype was recorded a few times. The chain links TRBV3-1 to TRBJ1-3; D gene ambiguous. The V gene's germline CDR1 is LGHDT and CDR2 YNNKEL (reference sequence). CDR3 length: 15 amino acids. V gave up 0 bases and J gave up 0 bases, with 6 bases separating them. The CDR3 coding sequence is TGTGCCAGCAGCCAAGATCTCGGCTCTGGAAACACCATATATTTT. This encodes CASSQDLGSGNTIYF.

The chain uses TRBV29-1 and TRBJ1-1, with D unresolved. The germline CDR1 and CDR2 sequences are SQVTM and ANQGSEA. The CDR3 has 11 residues. Trimming stripped 7 bases from V and 3 bases from J, with 9 bases between. CDR3 bases: TGCAGCGCCCGGGTGGACACTGAAGCTTTCTTT. This translates into CSARVDTEAFF.

The chain combines TRBV11-2 with TRBJ2-1, with 10 bases identical to TRBD1. This CDR3 comprises 15 residues. V shed 0 bases, J shed 7 bases, and the junction held 3 bases outside the gene matches. Germline loops: CDR1 SGHAT, CDR2 FQNNGV. Written as DNA, the CDR3 is TGTGCCAGCAGCTTAGACTGGACAGGGGGGAATGAGCAGTTCTTC. Translating it yields CASSLDWTGGNEQFF. The complete variable domain, with remaining parts taken from reference TRBV11-2 and TRBJ2-1, reads EAGVAQSPRYKIIEKRQSVAFWCNPISGHATLYWYQQILGQGPKLLIQFQNNGVVDDSQLPKDRFSAERLKGVDSTLKIQPAKLEDSAVYLCASSLDWTGGNEQFFGPGTRLTVL.

This clonotype was recorded a few times. V and J are TRBV6-5 and TRBJ2-2, with D unresolved. V was pared by 6 bases and J by 5 bases, with 7 bases between. CDR3 size: 12 residues. The germline V gene encodes CDR1 MNHEY and CDR2 SVGAGI. Here the CDR3 DNA reads TGTGCCAGCAGCCATAAGACCGGGGAGCTGTTTTTT. As protein: CASSHKTGELFF.

This clonotype was counted a few times. The chain uses TRBV13 and TRBJ2-5; 8 nucleotides line up with TRBD2. The J call may be wrong; the DNA end is better matched by TRBJ2-7. Germline-derived CDR1 and CDR2 are PRHDT and FYEKMQ (reference sequence). This CDR3 has 16 residues. The CDR3 protein is CASSLGGGGPYYEQYF. In DNA form, the CDR3 reads TGTGCCAGCAGCTTAGGCGGCGGGGGGCCCTACTACGAGCAGTACTTC.

J is TRBJ2-5 and V is TRBV11-1, with D tentatively TRBD1 or TRBD2 (6 bases each). The CDR3 is 16 amino acids. V was cut by 5 bases and J by 3 bases, with 19 bases left in between. Germline loops: CDR1 SGHAT, CDR2 FQDESV (reference sequence). The CDR3 DNA sequence: TGTGCCAGCAGCCAGACCGGTGGGGGGCGCGAAGAGACCCAGTACTTC. It specifies CASSQTGGGREETQYF.

A word on this clonotype: This is likely an artifact of a read error, given a far larger clone one base away. As the CDR3 is not closed by the conserved phenylalanine or tryptophan, this likely results from a read error. This chain uses TRBV4-2 with TRBJ2-5; 15 bases match TRBD2. CDR1 is LGHNA, CDR2 YNFKEQ, per germline. The trim removed 4 bases at V and 2 bases at J, leaving 2 bases unmatched. The CDR3 runs to 16 residues. This chain's CDR3 is CASSLGLAGGQETQYL. CDR3 nucleotides: TGTGCCAGCAGCCTGGGACTAGCGGGGGGTCAAGAGACCCAGTACCTC.

Regarding this clonotype: One base away lies a much larger clone, so this may be a sequencing read error. The J gene is TRBJ2-4, the V gene TRBV18; D might be TRBD1 or TRBD2, each matching 5 bases. The CDR3 covers 16 residues. V was cut by 2 bases and J by 8 bases, with 19 bases left in between. CDR1 and CDR2 (germline): KGHSH, LQKENI. The CDR3 sequence: CASSPGGMELGDIQYF. The DNA for the CDR3 is TGTGCCAGCTCACCAGGCGGAATGGAACTAGGGGACATTCAGTACTTC.

The chain has TRBV20-1 and TRBJ2-3; 7 bases match TRBD2. With 6 bases clipped from V and 6 bases from J, the junction kept 9 bases outside the gene matches. CDR1 and CDR2 from the germline V gene are DFQATT and SNEGSKA (reference sequence). CDR3 length: 13 residues. CDR3 sequence (DNA): TGCAGTGCCCTGGGGAGGGATGCGGATACGCAGTATTTT. Encoded protein: CSALGRDADTQYF.